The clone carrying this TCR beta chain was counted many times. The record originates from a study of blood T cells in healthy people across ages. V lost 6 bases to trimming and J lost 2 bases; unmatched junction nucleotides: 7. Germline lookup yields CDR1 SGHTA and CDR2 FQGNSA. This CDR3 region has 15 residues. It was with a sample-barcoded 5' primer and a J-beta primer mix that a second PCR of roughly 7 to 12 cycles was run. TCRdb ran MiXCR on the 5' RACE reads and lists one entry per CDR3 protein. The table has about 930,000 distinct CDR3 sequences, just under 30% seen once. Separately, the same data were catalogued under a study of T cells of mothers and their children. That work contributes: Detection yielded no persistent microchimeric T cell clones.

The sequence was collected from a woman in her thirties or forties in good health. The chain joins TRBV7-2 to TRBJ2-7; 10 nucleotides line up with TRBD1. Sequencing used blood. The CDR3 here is CASSRGQGETYEQYF. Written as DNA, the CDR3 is TGTGCCAGCAGTCGCGGACAGGGGGAAACCTACGAGCAGTACTTC. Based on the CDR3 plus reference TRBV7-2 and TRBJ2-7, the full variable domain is GAGVSQSPSNKVTEKGKDVELRCDPISGHTALYWYRQSLGQGLEFLIYFQGNSAPDKSGLPSDRFSAERTGGSVSTLTIQRTQQEDSAVYLCASSRGQGETYEQYFGPGTRLTVT.